This record covers a single T cell receptor (beta chain). The antigen this receptor binds is unknown. Per-nucleotide qualities are absent, and no much larger clonotype sits a single base away. A second Seattle source provided samples from volunteer blood donors who had recovered from COVID-19. Collaborating institutions collected whole blood in K2EDTA tubes following their own protocols. For TCRbeta analysis, collaborators shipped samples in one of three forms: frozen whole blood, isolated PBMCs, or DNA extracted from either of those sample types. The germline V and J ends show losses of 2 bases and 5 bases respectively, and no gene match explains 7 bases of the junction. The cysteine opens and the phenylalanine closes a CDR3 of 16 amino acids. Only CDR3 DNA is held: 48 bases, read in frame from base 1. CDR1 and CDR2 are read off the germline V gene as SGHAT and FQNNGV. These data come from a study of blood T cell repertoires in COVID-19 (dated by TCRdb to the early 2020s). The study in broad terms: Samples from collaborators originated in the United States, Italy and Spain and spanned both the acute and convalescent phases of COVID-19. The prospective study material was composed of cDNA or gDNA derived from T cells, B-cell-depleted T cells, or PBMCs. Subjects who had been exposed to COVID-19, were actively infected with it, or had recovered from it provided the deeply sampled blood TCRbeta repertoires that made up the dataset. The repertoires were released in a freely available public database intended as a resource for research on the immune response to SARS-CoV-2. Samples came from the ongoing ImmuneRACE study (first 160 participants) plus 1,254 subjects from 6 global collaborators. A de-identified subject ID, COVID-19 status, age in years and sex were almost always included in the sample metadata. HLA class I and class II types, where available, came from metadata supplied by the sample provider rather than from assay-based typing. Overall results and qualifications from the work: The quantity of clinical and demographic metadata differed by source and by participant and was supplied without curation.

TCRbeta CDR3 regions were amplified from genomic DNA using the immunoSEQ Assay, a bias-controlled multiplex PCR. The published analysis was carried out like this. Nucleated cell counts per sample were estimated from amplification of reference gene primers within the assay. To quantify the absolute abundance of each unique TCRbeta CDR3 rearrangement, sequence reads were collapsed and filtered. For each sample, productive Simpson clonality was calculated as the square root of Simpson's diversity index across productive rearrangements. TCRdb retrieved this table from immuneACCESS and kept in-frame rearrangements only. Not all clones are present; in checked studies, unresolved V genes account for under half, and no reason is known for the remainder. For V, J and clone size, that table is used; D and trimming come from the DNA. This sample is represented by a few hundred thousand clones; less than 90% of them were singletons. The ten most abundant clones make up approximately 5% of the sample.

The sample consisted of peripheral blood. The sequence derives from an older woman who had recovered from COVID-19. This sequence uses TRBV11-2 and TRBJ2-5; the junction holds 11 bases that match TRBD2. The nucleotide sequence is TGTGCCAGCAGCTTAATTAGCGGGGGGGCCGGGGAGACCCAGTACTTC. It is translated as CASSLISGGAGETQYF.